The 21 T cell receptor beta chains below were found in one sample sequenced in a study of T cell responses to AZD1222 COVID-19 vaccine. Profiled with immunoSEQ multiplex PCR; TCRdb holds only in-frame clones, not every one. In the table there are 150,000 to 200,000 clones, approximately 93% of which are singletons. The source was peripheral blood, collected on day 0 of AZD1222 vaccination. These receptors came from an adult in good health.

The rearrangement joins TRBV6-5 to TRBJ2-1; weak D call: TRBD1 (6 bases). In germline, CDR1 is MNHEY, CDR2 SVGAGI. The CDR3 length is 15 residues. The V and J ends lost 8 bases and 5 bases respectively, with 19 bases between them. Written as DNA, the CDR3 is TGTGCCAGCGCTTACCTCCAGACAGGAGACAATGAGCAGTTCTTC. As protein: CASAYLQTGDNEQFF.

The V and J genes are TRBV9 and TRBJ2-7, with D maybe TRBD2 (6 bases). The CDR3 runs to 14 residues. V was cut by 4 bases and J by 5 bases, with 16 bases left in between. The germline V gene has CDR1 SGDLS and CDR2 YYNGEE. CDR3 in amino acids: CASSITSGHNEQYF. CDR3 sequence (DNA): TGTGCCAGCAGCATAACCAGCGGGCATAACGAGCAGTACTTC.

The CDR3 here is CASSSNFRESTEAFF. The CDR3 nucleotides are TGTGCCAGCAGTTCTAATTTCAGGGAGTCCACTGAAGCTTTCTTT. The chain combines TRBV3-1 (or the pseudogene TRBV3-2) with TRBJ1-1; the D gene is possibly TRBD1 (5 bases). This CDR3 region has 15 residues. Deletions cut 6 bases from V and 4 bases from J, with 18 bases between. Germline V gene lookup returns CDR1 LGHDT and CDR2 YNNKEL (reference sequence).

J is TRBJ2-1 and V is TRBV3-1 (or the pseudogene TRBV3-2), with D perhaps matching TRBD1 (6 bases). The ends were cut back, 4 bases at V and 5 bases at J, with 12 bases in the middle. The length of the CDR3 is 14 residues. Germline V gives CDR1 LGHDT, CDR2 YNNKEL (reference sequence). CDR3: CASSLPRGNNEQFF. In DNA form, the CDR3 reads TGTGCCAGCAGCCTTCCCAGGGGAAACAATGAGCAGTTCTTC.

This clone was counted a few times. The chain links TRBV6-1 to TRBJ2-7, with D hard to call. The CDR3 length is 14 residues. Germline V gene data show CDR1 as MNHNS and CDR2 as SASEGT. V was pared by 2 bases and J by 0 bases, with 8 bases between. CDR3 in DNA: TGTGCCAGCAGTGAAATGGCCAGCTCCTACGAGCAGTACTTC. This codes for CASSEMASSYEQYF.

The V gene is TRBV5-1, the J gene TRBJ1-5; D is possibly TRBD1 (6 bases). The CDR3 runs 14 residues. Germline V CDR1 and CDR2: SGHRS, YFSETQ. The germline V and J ends were trimmed by 4 bases and 9 bases, with 17 bases remaining between them. The CDR3: CASSPQGPPGPQHF. As DNA, the CDR3 is TGCGCCAGCAGCCCGCAGGGGCCCCCAGGGCCCCAGCATTTT.

This chain links TRBV12-3 or TRBV12-4 with TRBJ1-1; the D is unclear. Trimming took off 5 bases at V and 1 base at J, with 8 bases between the two ends. The CDR3 totals 13 residues. The CDR3 DNA is TGTGCCAGCAGTCCACCCCAGAACACTGAAGCTTTCTTT. Its protein is CASSPPQNTEAFF.

This sequence joins TRBV19 and TRBJ1-4; weak D call: TRBD1 (6 bases). Trimming shortened V by 9 bases and J by 2 bases, and 16 bases separated the two germline ends. The length of the CDR3 is 15 residues. Germline V lookup: CDR1 LNHDA, CDR2 SQIVND (reference sequence). This CDR3 is CASIPSGATNEKLFF. DNA for the CDR3: TGTGCCAGCATTCCGTCAGGGGCGACTAATGAAAAACTGTTTTTT.

This clone came up once. The chain carries TRBV3-1 (or the pseudogene TRBV3-2) and TRBJ2-7; maybe TRBD1 (7 bases). V gave up 4 bases and J gave up 0 bases, with 13 bases separating them. In germline, CDR1 is LGHDT, CDR2 YNNKEL (reference sequence). The CDR3 loop spans 15 amino acids. This chain's CDR3 is CASSLQGGPSYEQYF. The CDR3 DNA reads as TGTGCCAGCAGCCTCCAGGGGGGACCCTCCTACGAGCAGTACTTC.

This chain connects TRBV6-5 to TRBJ1-3, with 7 bases aligning to TRBD1. Germline V gives CDR1 MNHEY, CDR2 SVGAGI. The V gene end was trimmed by 4 bases and the J gene end by 0 bases; junction bases not matched to a gene: 6. The CDR3 sequence is 16 residues long. The CDR3 DNA sequence: TGTGCCAGCAGTTTCACAGGGGACCTCTCTGGAAACACCATATATTTT. This gives the protein CASSFTGDLSGNTIYF.

V and J are TRBV2 and TRBJ2-7; possible D gene TRBD1, 6 bases. This CDR3 contains 14 residues. Trimming pared 6 bases from V and 3 bases from J, leaving 15 bases between. Germline V gene sequence: CDR1 SNHLY, CDR2 FYNNEI. The CDR3 nucleotides read TGTGCCAGCAGCCTGCGACAGGCGTACTACGAGCAGTACTTC. It translates to CASSLRQAYYEQYF.

The chain joins TRBV11-2 to TRBJ2-3; 9 bases fit TRBD2. V dropped 5 bases and J dropped 6; count of bases not matched to a gene: 9. CDR1 is SGHAT, CDR2 FQNNGV, per germline. This CDR3 region has 15 residues. CDR3 in DNA: TGTGCCAGCAGCCTAAGACTAGCGGTTCAGGATACGCAGTATTTT. It encodes CASSLRLAVQDTQYF.

The chain is built from TRBV5-1 and TRBJ2-7, with 12 bases lining up with TRBD2. J lost 0 bases, V lost 0 bases, and 10 bases had no gene match. The CDR3 is 19 residues long. Germline V gene data show CDR1 as SGHRS and CDR2 as YFSETQ. CDR3 amino acids: CASSLGLAGELGFSYEQYF. Here the CDR3 DNA reads TGCGCCAGCAGCTTGGGACTAGCGGGAGAACTGGGATTCTCCTACGAGCAGTACTTC.

V usage is TRBV28 and J usage is TRBJ1-2, with TRBD1 matching 10 bases. Trimming took 5 bases from V and 5 from J; bases not matched to a gene: 5. CDR3 length: 14 residues. Germline CDR1 reads MDHEN; CDR2 reads SYDVKM. The CDR3 DNA reads TGTGCCAGCAGTCTCCCGGGACAGGGGTATGGCTACACCTTC. It yields the protein CASSLPGQGYGYTF.

The chain recombines TRBV7-2 with TRBJ2-2; D gene ambiguous. Per germline, CDR1 SGHTA and CDR2 FQGNSA. V lost 1 base and J lost 2, with 5 bases in between. The CDR3 spans 14 residues. CDR3 loop: CASSLGVNTGELFF. CDR3 bases: TGTGCCAGCAGCTTAGGCGTAAACACCGGGGAGCTGTTTTTT.

The CDR3 region is CASSNLGQGVGSPLHF. CDR3 sequence (DNA): TGTGCCAGCAGTAACCTAGGACAGGGGGTAGGATCACCCCTCCACTTT. The chain combines TRBV6-6 with TRBJ1-6, with 10 positions matching TRBD1. CDR3 length equals 16 residues. Trimming at V came to 5 bases and at J to 10 bases, leaving 11 bases not matched to a gene. Per germline, CDR1 MNHNY and CDR2 SVGAGI (reference sequence).

V and J are TRBV24-1 and TRBJ2-1; TRBD2 might be the D (5 bases). The CDR3 is 14 residues long. With 3 bases removed from V and 4 bases from J, the gap between germline ends came to 9 bases. Per the germline V gene, CDR1 is KGHDR and CDR2 is SFDVKD. CDR3 DNA: TGTGCCACCAGTGATAATAGCGATTACAATGAGCAGTTCTTC. Amino acids: CATSDNSDYNEQFF.

The genes are TRBV5-1 and TRBJ1-2, with 7 nucleotides matching TRBD1. CDR1 and CDR2 from the germline V gene are SGHRS and YFSETQ. This CDR3 is 15 amino acids long. Germline trimming cut 0 bases from V and 6 bases from J; bases unmatched to any gene: 8. CDR3: CASSLASGGRNGYTF. The DNA of the CDR3 is TGCGCCAGCAGCTTGGCCTCAGGGGGTAGGAATGGCTACACCTTC.

The CDR3 here is CASSIGPGPSTEAFF. The DNA for the CDR3 is TGTGCCAGTAGTATAGGGCCGGGGCCGAGCACTGAAGCTTTCTTT. The chain is built from TRBV19 and TRBJ1-1; possible D gene TRBD1, 5 bases. The V gene lost 1 base and the J gene lost 4 bases, with 13 bases spanning the gap. This CDR3 region has 15 residues. CDR1 LNHDA and CDR2 SQIVND come from the germline V gene (reference sequence).

The V gene is TRBV7-2, the J gene TRBJ1-5, with no clear D. This CDR3 has 16 amino acids. Germline CDR1 SGHTA, CDR2 FQGNSA. Trimming cost V 5 bases and J 5 bases, with 19 bases left between them. The CDR3 region has the DNA TGTGCCAGCAGCCCCGGGTATGATGGATCGGATCAGCCCCAGCATTTT. It specifies CASSPGYDGSDQPQHF.

This rearrangement joins TRBV29-1 to TRBJ1-2, with TRBD1 identical over 7 bases. Unmatched junction bases numbered 6, after V lost 6 bases and J lost 5 bases. Looked up from germline, CDR1 is SQVTM and CDR2 is ANQGSEA. The CDR3 extends over 12 amino acids. CDR3 coding DNA: TGCAGCGTGACGCAGGGGGGTTATGGCTACACCTTC. This encodes CSVTQGGYGYTF.